This record concerns one T cell receptor beta chain sequence. The source of the sample is a study of CD8+CD57+ T cells in acquired aplastic anemia. Genomic DNA was employed as the template in profiling TCR beta VDJ and CDR3. A single record per CDR3 protein comes from TCRdb applying MiXCR to the reads. The table lists about 190,000 distinct CDR3 sequences, approximately 52% of them singletons. The CDR3 runs to 16 residues. V lost 4 bases and J 2 bases, leaving 18 bases between the germline ends. Germline loops: CDR1 SGHRS, CDR2 YFSETQ. This sequence originates from a human donor in good health, serving as a control. The V and J genes are TRBV5-1 and TRBJ1-2, with TRBD1 as a possible D gene (6 bases). The sequencing sample was made of sorted CD4+, CD8+, or CD8+CD57+ T cells (not recorded which) from PBMCs. In DNA, the CDR3 is TGCGCCAGCAGCCAAGAGTCCAGGGGCCTAAACTATGGCTACACCTTC. Residues: CASSQESRGLNYGYTF.